This TCR beta chain was recorded in a study of T cell responses to AZD1222 COVID-19 vaccine. Regarding this clone: Its antigen remains unknown.

General observations from the study: Reportedly, close to half of spike-specific TCRs are directed against unmutated variant regions. The span of vaccine-associated CD4 TCRs extended across spike, with dominance at 160-218 and 743-854.

CDR1 and CDR2 from the germline V gene are LNHDA and SQIVND (reference sequence). The CDR3 spans 14 residues. Trimming took 5 bases from V and 5 from J; bases not matched to a gene: 6. Profiling relied on immunoSEQ multiplex PCR, and the TCRdb table lists in-frame clones only, not all of them. The table records some 69,000 clones, 80% of them present only once. The receptor's source is an adult who received the AZD1222 COVID-19 vaccine. The chain recombines TRBV19 with TRBJ2-7; 10 positions agree with TRBD1. Sequencing used peripheral blood, obtained 28 days after the second AZD1222 dose. The CDR3 region has the DNA TGTGCCAGTAGTCGGGACAGGGGTCTAGACGAGCAGTACTTC. Translation gives CASSRDRGLDEQYF.